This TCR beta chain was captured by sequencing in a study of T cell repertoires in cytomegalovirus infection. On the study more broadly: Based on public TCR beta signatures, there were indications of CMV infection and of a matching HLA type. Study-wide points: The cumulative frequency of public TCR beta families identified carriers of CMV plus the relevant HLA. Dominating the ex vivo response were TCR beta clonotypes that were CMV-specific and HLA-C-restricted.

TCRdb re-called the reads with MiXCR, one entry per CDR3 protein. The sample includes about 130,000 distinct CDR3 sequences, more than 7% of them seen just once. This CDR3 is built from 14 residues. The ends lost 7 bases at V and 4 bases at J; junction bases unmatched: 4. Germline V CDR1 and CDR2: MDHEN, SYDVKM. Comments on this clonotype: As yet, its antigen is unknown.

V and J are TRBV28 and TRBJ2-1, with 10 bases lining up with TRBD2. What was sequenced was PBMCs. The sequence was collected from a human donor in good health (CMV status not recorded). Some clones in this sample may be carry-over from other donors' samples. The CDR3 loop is CASKSSGGYNEQFF. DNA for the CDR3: TGTGCCAGCAAGAGTAGCGGGGGGTACAATGAGCAGTTCTTC.